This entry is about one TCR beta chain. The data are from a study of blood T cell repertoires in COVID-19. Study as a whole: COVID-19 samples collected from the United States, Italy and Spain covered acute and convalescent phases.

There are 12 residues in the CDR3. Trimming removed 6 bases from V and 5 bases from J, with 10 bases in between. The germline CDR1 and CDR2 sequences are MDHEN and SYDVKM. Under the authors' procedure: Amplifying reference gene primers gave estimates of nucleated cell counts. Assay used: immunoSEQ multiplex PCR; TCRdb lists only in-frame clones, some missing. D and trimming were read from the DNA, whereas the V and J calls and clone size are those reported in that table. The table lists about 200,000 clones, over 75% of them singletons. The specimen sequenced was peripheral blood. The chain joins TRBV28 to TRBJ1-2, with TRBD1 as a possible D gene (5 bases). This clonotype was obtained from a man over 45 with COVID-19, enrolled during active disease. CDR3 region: CASSSDIYGYTF. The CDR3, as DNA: TGTGCCAGCAGCTCGGACATTTATGGCTACACCTTC.